This T cell receptor beta chain was retrieved from a study of blood T cell repertoires in COVID-19. Overall study: Spain, Italy and the United States supplied samples that represented acute and convalescent COVID-19.

The length of the CDR3 is 12 residues. Per the germline V gene, CDR1 is SEHNR and CDR2 is FQNEAQ (reference sequence). Between the trimmed V and J ends, which lost 6 bases and 1 base, there was a span of 6 bases. The protocol was immunoSEQ multiplex PCR, while the TCRdb copy is restricted to in-frame clones and leaves out a portion. In the table there are roughly 130,000 clones, over 80% of which are singletons. J is TRBJ1-2 and V is TRBV7-9; D uncertain. Material: peripheral blood. The sequence came from a man in his 70s with acute or convalescent COVID-19. The DNA of the CDR3 is TGTGCCAGCAGTCCATTTAACTATGGCTACACCTTC. Its translation: CASSPFNYGYTF.